This T cell receptor beta chain originates from a study of T cells in Graves' hyperthyroidism and ophthalmopathy (dated by TCRdb to the late 2010s). Background on the whole study: TCR V-J signatures able to tell the groups apart were searched for in a discovery cohort of approximately 95 patients, of whom more than 40 had Graves' ophthalmopathy and around 57 had stable Graves' hyperthyroidism. For training and testing, the 100 or so patients in the discovery cohort were randomly divided in a 7:3 ratio. The paper reports TCR Vbeta CDR3 sequencing of some 140 peripheral blood samples: approximately 43 ophthalmopathy, around 80 hyperthyroidism and 17 progressor patients. Prospective prediction of ophthalmopathy was tested in an independent validation cohort consisting of roughly 19 hyperthyroidism patients and 15 to 17 patients who later progressed to ophthalmopathy. In more than five Graves' hyperthyroidism patients, the study also compared T-cell repertoires from thyroid tissue with T-cell repertoires from blood. Once sampling was done, hyperthyroidism patients were given methimazole at a starting dose of 30 mg daily, whereas ophthalmopathy patients were given high-dose intravenous methylprednisolone.

What the study reported, not specific to this receptor: Most expanded thyroid clonotypes (frequency above 0.001) were also detected in blood, suggesting blood repertoires may reflect thyroid immune responses. Ophthalmopathy was separated from stable hyperthyroidism by a 13 V-J signature model, with around 88% sensitivity and approximately 81% specificity obtained in cross-validation and 80%/75% obtained in testing. Sample size was not statistically predetermined, and investigators were not blinded to group allocation. In validation, the model predicted progression to ophthalmopathy with around 71% sensitivity and over 72% specificity, a median of roughly seven months before onset.

Graves' hyperthyroidism was defined as stable when no progression to ophthalmopathy occurred over 18 months of follow-up. Hyperthyroidism patients were newly diagnosed, had a disease duration of under 2 months, and were aged 18 to 65 years. Exclusion was applied to patients with uncontrolled infections, other autoimmune diseases, pregnancy or lactation. Clinical symptoms, serum thyroxine and TRAb, thyroid ultrasound, and orbital computed tomography formed the basis for the diagnoses. Trizol reagent was used to extract total RNA, and RNA quality was then checked on an Agilent 2100 Bioanalyzer. The germline V gene encodes CDR1 SEHNR and CDR2 FQNEAQ (reference sequence). V drops 5 bases and J drops 3 bases, leaving 10 bases in between. From the cysteine through the phenylalanine, the CDR3 covers 13 amino acids. This entry keeps only the CDR3 DNA: 39 bases, framed from base 1. Many counts were recorded for this clonotype. The antigen this receptor binds is unknown. Per-nucleotide qualities are absent, and no much larger clonotype sits a single base away.

The TCR beta CDR3 regions were amplified from the RNA transcripts. A first-round RT-PCR of the TCR CDR3 used the HTBI primer set with the Qiagen OneStep RT-PCR kit. A second multiplex PCR round built the libraries, followed by size selection and purification. Libraries were sequenced paired-end with 100 bp reads on an Illumina HiSeq2000. Per the original workflow: SOAPnuke was used to process the raw data, with reads discarded if the reads contained adapters or uncalled bases, had a mean Phred below 15, or lacked an exact constant-primer or identifier match. High-quality paired reads were merged with COPE v1.2.5, and unique nucleotide sequences were defined as clonotypes. MiTCR v1.1 was used to align the clonotypes against IMGT TRBV, TRBD and TRBJ reference segments. Only V-J combinations with frequency above 0.0001, covering 98% to 99.2% of repertoires, were analysed. A TCS score was defined as the ratio between F50 (clonal expansion) and ExV (chaos), using BLOSUM62-based TCRdist between CDR3 peptides within each V-J. Welch's t-statistics and random forest reduced 514 V-J features to roughly 13, which were used in a naive Bayes classifier (R e1071). TCRdb trimmed public reads at Q25 via fastp, called clones via MiXCR and kept in-frame beta chains. Duplicate CDR3 protein sequences are folded into a single record with the most common DNA and genes. The V and J calls here are based on TCRdb, not the publication. The sample table records just over 550,000 distinct CDR3 sequences; more than 45% of these occur just once. The ten most abundant clones make up approximately 8.2% of the sample.

The sequence joins TRBV7-9 to TRBJ1-1; the D gene lacks a confident call. What was sequenced was peripheral blood or thyroid tissue (not recorded which). This TCR was recovered from a woman aged 18-30 years with Graves' hyperthyroidism. Donor details come from another sample of the same person, matched by shared clones. The DNA sequence is given as TGTGCCAGCAGCCCTCGAACAGACACTGAAGCTTTCTTT. It is translated as CASSPRTDTEAFF.